Presented here are 18 T cell receptor beta chains from one specimen sequenced in a study of blood T cell repertoires in COVID-19. Profiled with immunoSEQ multiplex PCR; TCRdb holds only in-frame clones, not every one. The sample yields roughly 100,000 clones, more than 75% seen once. Sequenced: peripheral blood. The receptors shown here come from a man aged 60 to 75 with acute or convalescent COVID-19.

The chain links TRBV9 to TRBJ1-1; the D gene is possibly TRBD1 (6 bases). Between the trimmed V and J ends, which lost 3 bases and 2 bases, there was a span of 8 bases. Germline CDR1 SGDLS, CDR2 YYNGEE. The CDR3 runs 13 residues. DNA of the CDR3: TGTGCCAGCAGCGGGGACATTAACACTGAAGCTTTCTTT. Translating it yields CASSGDINTEAFF.

The chain joins TRBV19 to TRBJ2-1; 10 bases are a match to TRBD1. With 6 bases clipped from V and 9 bases from J, the junction kept 14 bases outside the gene matches. The CDR3 length is 16 residues. From germline, CDR1 is LNHDA and CDR2 SQIVND (reference sequence). Written as DNA, the CDR3 is TGTGCCAGTAGGAAAACCGGGACAGGGGCCTTCGGTGAGCAGTTCTTC. Encoded protein: CASRKTGTGAFGEQFF. The variable domain in full, completed from reference TRBV19 and TRBJ2-1, reads DGGITQSPKYLFRKEGQNVTLSCEQNLNHDAMYWYRQDPGQGLRLIYYSQIVNDFQKGDIAEGYSVSREKKESFPLTVTSAQKNPTAFYLCASRKTGTGAFGEQFFGPGTRLTVL.

The chain combines TRBV6-5 with TRBJ1-2; D may be TRBD1 (6 bases). Germline CDR1 and CDR2: MNHEY and SVGAGI. This CDR3 has 12 residues. V lost 4 bases to trimming and J lost 6 bases, with 9 bases between them. CDR3 amino acids: CASSSTGDGYTF. CDR3 DNA: TGTGCCAGCAGTTCGACAGGAGATGGCTACACCTTC.

The chain is built from TRBV11-3 and TRBJ2-2, with a weak D call TRBD1 (6 bases). V dropped 5 bases and J dropped 5 bases, with 12 bases sitting between them. The CDR3 runs to 14 residues. Germline-derived CDR1 and CDR2 are SGHNT and YENEEA. CDR3 in DNA: TGTGCCAGCAGCGAACAAGGACAGACCGGGGAGCTGTTTTTT. This codes for CASSEQGQTGELFF.

The chain joins TRBV5-1 to TRBJ2-2, with 7 bases identical to TRBD1. Germline assignment: CDR1 SGHRS and CDR2 YFSETQ. Germline trimming cut 0 bases from V and 5 bases from J; bases unmatched to any gene: 4. This CDR3 has 15 amino acids. The CDR3 loop reads CASSLGGGATGELFF. The CDR3 nucleotides are TGCGCCAGCAGCTTGGGAGGGGGCGCGACCGGGGAGCTGTTTTTT.

The chain has TRBV28 and TRBJ1-4; D unclear. V dropped 6 bases and J dropped 8 bases, with 10 bases sitting between them. The CDR3 runs 12 residues. Germline CDR1 is MDHEN and CDR2 is SYDVKM. The CDR3 region has the DNA TGTGCCAGCAGGCGACTCCTCGAAAAACTGTTTTTT. Protein product: CASRRLLEKLFF.

V usage is TRBV2 and J usage is TRBJ2-7; a possible D gene is TRBD1 (5 bases). V gave up 6 bases and J gave up 4 bases, with 16 bases separating them. CDR1 SNHLY and CDR2 FYNNEI come from the germline V gene. The CDR3 length is 14 residues. In DNA, the CDR3 is TGTGCCAGCAGACCAAGGTGGGGCCGATACGAGCAGTACTTC. Protein sequence: CASRPRWGRYEQYF.

The chain couples TRBV4-3 to TRBJ2-6; D gene unclear. The CDR3 is made up of 13 amino acids. Trimming shortened V by 4 bases and J by 1 base, and 2 bases separated the two germline ends. CDR1 LGHNA and CDR2 YSLEER come from the germline V gene. The CDR3 DNA follows: TGCGCCAGCAGCCCGTCTGGGGCCAACGTCCTGACTTTC. Translated, it gives CASSPSGANVLTF.

The chain has TRBV5-1 and TRBJ2-6, with TRBD2 identical over 12 bases. V lost 0 bases and J lost 3; bases outside the gene matches: 4. The germline gives CDR1 SGHRS, CDR2 YFSETQ. The CDR3 has 18 residues. CDR3 sequence reads: CASSLGLAGVSGANVLTF. The CDR3 nucleotides are TGCGCCAGCAGCTTGGGACTAGCGGGAGTAAGTGGGGCCAACGTCCTGACTTTC.

The rearrangement links TRBV6-5 to TRBJ2-7, with 13 bases aligning to TRBD2. CDR1 MNHEY and CDR2 SVGAGI come from the germline V gene. The CDR3 extends over 13 amino acids. V dropped 6 bases and J dropped 6; count of bases not matched to a gene: 2. This chain's CDR3 is CASSRTSGGEQYV. CDR3 nucleotides: TGTGCCAGCAGCCGGACTAGCGGGGGCGAGCAGTACGTC.

In its sample, this clone was seen once. The chain uses TRBV5-5 and TRBJ2-7, with a possible D match to TRBD1 (6 bases). The V gene lost 3 bases and the J gene lost 2 bases, with 12 bases spanning the gap. Germline loops: CDR1 SGHKS, CDR2 YYEKEE (reference sequence). There are 14 residues in the CDR3. The CDR3 sequence: CASSSGTPPYEQYF. The CDR3 DNA reads TGTGCCAGCAGCTCCGGGACACCCCCCTACGAGCAGTACTTC.

The chain carries TRBV28 and TRBJ2-1; maybe TRBD2 (6 bases). V lost 6 bases to trimming and J lost 9 bases, with 27 bases between them. CDR1 is MDHEN, CDR2 SYDVKM, per germline. This CDR3 region has 17 residues. CDR3 sequence (DNA): TGTGCCAGCAGCCCCCCTCACACAGACCTCCCCGGGGGTGAGCAGTTCTTC. Amino acid sequence: CASSPPHTDLPGGEQFF.

There are a few counts of this clone. This rearrangement joins TRBV18 to TRBJ1-6; D is ambiguous. In germline, CDR1 is KGHSH, CDR2 LQKENI. The CDR3 is 14 residues long. V was clipped by 3 bases and J by 5 bases, with 8 bases between them. The CDR3: CASSPDGDNSPLHF. Written as DNA, the CDR3 is TGTGCCAGCTCACCGGACGGGGATAATTCACCCCTCCACTTT.

This chain links TRBV2 with TRBJ1-1; 11 bases map to TRBD1. The CDR3 spans 17 residues. Germline values: CDR1 SNHLY, CDR2 FYNNEI. Trimming took 6 bases from V and 4 from J; bases not matched to a gene: 13. CDR3 residues: CASRGHAGTGGGTEAFF. The CDR3 region has the DNA TGTGCCAGCAGAGGCCATGCCGGGACAGGGGGGGGCACTGAAGCTTTCTTT.

V is TRBV5-8 and J is TRBJ2-3; D is unresolved. Germline V gene lookup returns CDR1 SGHTS and CDR2 YDEGEE. CDR3 length: 15 amino acids. Trimming stripped 6 bases from V and 3 bases from J, with 17 bases between. The CDR3 sequence is CASTYASLLTDTQYF. CDR3 DNA: TGTGCCAGCACCTACGCGTCCCTTCTAACAGATACGCAGTATTTT.

The V call is TRBV7-8, the J call TRBJ2-1; 7 bases are a match to TRBD2. After removal of 5 bases from V and 7 bases from J, the junction contained 8 bases not matched to a gene. This CDR3 region has 14 residues. Germline CDR1 reads SGHVS; CDR2 reads FQNEAQ. CDR3 residues: CASSLRTSENEQFF. The CDR3 coding sequence is TGTGCCAGCAGCCTCCGGACTAGTGAAAATGAGCAGTTCTTC.

The chain uses TRBV5-1 and TRBJ2-3, with 7 nucleotides matching TRBD1. Germline CDR1 is SGHRS and CDR2 is YFSETQ. Trimming cost V 0 bases and J 5 bases; bases outside gene matches: 9. This CDR3 has 16 amino acids. The CDR3 loop reads CASSLVTGDWRDTQYF. The CDR3 coding sequence is TGCGCCAGCAGCTTGGTTACAGGGGATTGGAGAGATACGCAGTATTTT.

The rearrangement links TRBV19 to TRBJ1-4, with 7 bases that match TRBD1. The ends lost 4 bases at V and 8 bases at J; junction bases unmatched: 10. Looked up from germline, CDR1 is LNHDA and CDR2 is SQIVND (reference sequence). The CDR3 length is 15 residues. The CDR3 region is CASSTTGTEGEKLFF. The CDR3 bases are TGTGCCAGTAGTACTACCGGGACAGAAGGCGAAAAACTGTTTTTT.